Shown below are 8 T cell receptor beta chains from a single sample sequenced in a study of cytotoxic CD8 clonotypes in ibrutinib-treated CLL. The data were produced by immunoSEQ multiplex PCR, yet TCRdb's version contains in-frame clones alone and is incomplete. The data contain approximately 280,000 clones, roughly three quarters of them singletons. Here the sequenced sample was PBMCs, taken at disease progression, from a patient treated with ibrutinib. Source of these receptors: a human donor with chronic lymphocytic leukemia.

This chain links TRBV5-6 with TRBJ2-1; the D is unclear. Trimming removed 4 bases at V and 4 bases at J, with 12 bases between. This CDR3 comprises 14 residues. From germline, CDR1 is SGHDT and CDR2 YYEEEE. The CDR3: CASSPFLGYNEQFF. The CDR3 DNA sequence: TGTGCCAGCAGCCCTTTCCTAGGTTACAATGAGCAGTTCTTC.

Remarks on this clone: Other DNA sequences in this specimen translate into the identical CDR3. The chain is built from TRBV5-6 and TRBJ1-4, with 11 positions matching TRBD1. The CDR3 has 16 amino acids. Germline CDR1 and CDR2: SGHDT and YYEEEE. J lost 7 bases, V lost 1 base, and 6 bases had no gene match. CDR3 protein: CASSLRSGTGGEKLFF. In DNA form, the CDR3 reads TGTGCCAGCAGCTTGCGATCCGGGACAGGGGGTGAAAAACTGTTTTTT. Using reference TRBV5-6 and TRBJ1-4 for the parts outside the CDR3, the full variable domain is DAGVTQSPTHLIKTRGQQVTLRCSPKSGHDTVSWYQQALGQGPQFIFQYYEEEERQRGNFPDRFSGHQFPNYSSELNVNALLLGDSALYLCASSLRSGTGGEKLFFGSGTQLSVL.

To note about this clone: This sample also contains other DNA sequences that code for the same CDR3. The chain uses TRBV2 and TRBJ2-7, with D hard to call. The CDR3 extends over 13 amino acids. Germline-derived CDR1 and CDR2 are SNHLY and FYNNEI. The V end was cut by 1 base, the J end by 2 bases, with 6 bases between. DNA for the CDR3: TGTGCCAGCAGTGAAGGCAGAGCCTACGAGCAGTACTTC. It translates to CASSEGRAYEQYF.

The chain links TRBV5-1 to TRBJ1-2, with TRBD1 as a possible D gene (5 bases). This CDR3 spans 15 amino acids. V was cut by 5 bases and J by 8 bases, with 22 bases left in between. Germline lookup yields CDR1 SGHRS and CDR2 YFSETQ. The CDR3 loop reads CASRGTRDLAVGYTF. The CDR3 DNA sequence: TGCGCCAGCAGAGGGACGAGGGATCTAGCGGTAGGCTACACCTTC.

The V gene is TRBV21-1, the J gene TRBJ1-2; whether TRBD1, the table's D call, matches the DNA was not checked. TRBV21-1 is a pseudogene locus. This CDR3 is 13 amino acids long. CDR3 nucleotide sequence: TGTGCCAGCAGTACACAGGGGAACTATGGCTACACCTTC. Translation: CASSTQGNYGYTF.

This chain links TRBV4-1 with TRBJ2-5, with a tentative D call TRBD2 (5 bases). Germline V gene sequence: CDR1 MGHRA, CDR2 YSYEKL. The CDR3 loop spans 16 amino acids. The V gene lost 0 bases and the J gene lost 6 bases, with 17 bases spanning the gap. Written as DNA, the CDR3 is TGCGCCAGCAGCCAAGACAGGACTGTACCCGTCAAGACCCAGTACTTC. Translation gives CASSQDRTVPVKTQYF.

The sample holds a few counts of this clone. The J gene is TRBJ2-7, the V gene TRBV29-1; the D gene is possibly TRBD1 (6 bases). The V gene lost 4 bases and the J gene lost 5 bases, with 9 bases spanning the gap. Germline V gene sequence: CDR1 SQVTM, CDR2 ANQGSEA. The CDR3 loop spans 11 amino acids. The DNA for the CDR3 is TGCAGCGTTGTCAGGGGAGACGAGCAGTACTTC. Its translation is CSVVRGDEQYF.

This clone appeared a single time. V usage is TRBV29-1 and J usage is TRBJ2-7, with TRBD2 matching 7 bases. The germline V gene has CDR1 SQVTM and CDR2 ANQGSEA. Trimming at V came to 1 base and at J to 2 bases, leaving 11 bases not matched to a gene. This CDR3 region has 16 residues. The CDR3 sequence: CSVEAGTGGAAYEQYF. CDR3 sequence (DNA): TGCAGCGTTGAAGCTGGGACGGGAGGAGCAGCCTACGAGCAGTACTTC.